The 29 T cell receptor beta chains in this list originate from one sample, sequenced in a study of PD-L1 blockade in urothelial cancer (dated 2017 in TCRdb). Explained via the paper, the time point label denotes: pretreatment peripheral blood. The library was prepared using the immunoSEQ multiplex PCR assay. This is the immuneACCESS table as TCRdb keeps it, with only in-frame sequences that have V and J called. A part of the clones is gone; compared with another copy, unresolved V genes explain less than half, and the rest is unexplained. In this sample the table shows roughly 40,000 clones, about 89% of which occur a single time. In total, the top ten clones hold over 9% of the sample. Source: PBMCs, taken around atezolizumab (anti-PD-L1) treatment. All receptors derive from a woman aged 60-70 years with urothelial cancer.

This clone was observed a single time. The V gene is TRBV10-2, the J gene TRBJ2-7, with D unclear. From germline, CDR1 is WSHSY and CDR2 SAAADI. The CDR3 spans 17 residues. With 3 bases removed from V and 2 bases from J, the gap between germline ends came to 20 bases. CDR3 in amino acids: CASSEQNLGLPTYEQYF. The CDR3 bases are TGCGCCAGCAGTGAACAAAACCTGGGCCTGCCGACCTACGAGCAGTACTTC.

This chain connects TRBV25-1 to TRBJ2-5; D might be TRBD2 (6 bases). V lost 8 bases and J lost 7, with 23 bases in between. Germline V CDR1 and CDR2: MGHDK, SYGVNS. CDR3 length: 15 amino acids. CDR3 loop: CASGSGGGRLGTQYF. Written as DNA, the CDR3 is TGTGCCAGCGGCAGCGGTGGGGGGAGGTTAGGGACCCAGTACTTC.

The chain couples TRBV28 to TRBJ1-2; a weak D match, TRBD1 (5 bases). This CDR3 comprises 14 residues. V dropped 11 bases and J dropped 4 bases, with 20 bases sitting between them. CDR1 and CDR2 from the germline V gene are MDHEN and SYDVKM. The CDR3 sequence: CAVIGAGLSYGYTF. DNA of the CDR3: TGTGCCGTCATTGGGGCAGGGCTGTCCTATGGCTACACCTTC.

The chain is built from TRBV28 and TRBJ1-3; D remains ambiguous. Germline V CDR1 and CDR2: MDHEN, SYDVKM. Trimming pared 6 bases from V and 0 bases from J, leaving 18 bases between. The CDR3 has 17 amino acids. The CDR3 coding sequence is TGTGCCAGCAGGGGAGCAGCCCTAAAGAGCTCTGGAAACACCATATATTTT. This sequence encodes CASRGAALKSSGNTIYF.

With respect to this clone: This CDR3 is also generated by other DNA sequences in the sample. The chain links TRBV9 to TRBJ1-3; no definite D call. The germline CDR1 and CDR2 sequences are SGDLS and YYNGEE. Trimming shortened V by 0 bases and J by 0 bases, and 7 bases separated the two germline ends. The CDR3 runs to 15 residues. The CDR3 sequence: CASSVGASSGNTIYF. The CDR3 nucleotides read TGTGCCAGCAGCGTAGGTGCCAGCTCTGGAAACACCATATATTTT.

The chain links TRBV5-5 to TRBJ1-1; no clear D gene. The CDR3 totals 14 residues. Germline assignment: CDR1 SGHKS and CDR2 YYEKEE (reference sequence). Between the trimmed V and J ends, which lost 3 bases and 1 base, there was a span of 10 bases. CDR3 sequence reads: CASSSRSGNTEAFF. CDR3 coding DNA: TGTGCCAGCAGCTCACGGTCTGGGAACACTGAAGCTTTCTTT.

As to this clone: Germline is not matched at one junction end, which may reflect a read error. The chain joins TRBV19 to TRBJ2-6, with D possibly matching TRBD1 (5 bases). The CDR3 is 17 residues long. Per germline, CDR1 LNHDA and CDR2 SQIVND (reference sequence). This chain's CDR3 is CASSIGAVRPGANVLTF. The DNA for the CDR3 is TGTGCCAGTAGCATAGGGGCTGTCAGGCCTGGGGCCAACGTCCTGACTTTC.

In DNA form, the CDR3 reads TGCGCCAGCAGCTTGGCCGGCGGGGCGTACCAAGAGACCCAGTACTTC. Residues: CASSLAGGAYQETQYF. J is TRBJ2-5 and V is TRBV5-1; D may be TRBD2 (6 bases). Germline lookup yields CDR1 SGHRS and CDR2 YFSETQ. This CDR3 region has 16 residues. Trimming stripped 0 bases from V and 0 bases from J, with 12 bases between.

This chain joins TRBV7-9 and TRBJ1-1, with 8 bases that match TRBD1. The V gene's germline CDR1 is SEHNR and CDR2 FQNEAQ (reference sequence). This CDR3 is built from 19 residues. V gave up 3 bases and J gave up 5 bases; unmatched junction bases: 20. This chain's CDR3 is CASSFRTHPLTGAGTEAFF. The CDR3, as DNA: TGTGCCAGCAGCTTTCGGACCCATCCCTTGACAGGGGCCGGGACTGAAGCTTTCTTT.

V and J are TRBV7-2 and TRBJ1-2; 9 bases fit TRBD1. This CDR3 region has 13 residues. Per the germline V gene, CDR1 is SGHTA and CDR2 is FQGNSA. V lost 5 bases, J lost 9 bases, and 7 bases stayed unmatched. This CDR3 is CASSPGTGIRYTF. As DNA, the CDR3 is TGTGCCAGCAGCCCCGGGACAGGGATTCGCTACACCTTC.

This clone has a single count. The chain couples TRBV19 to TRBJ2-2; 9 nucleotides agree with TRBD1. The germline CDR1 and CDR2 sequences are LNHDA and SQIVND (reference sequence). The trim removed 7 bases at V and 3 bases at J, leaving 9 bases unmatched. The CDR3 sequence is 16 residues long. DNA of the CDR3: TGTGCCAGTACCCGGGGACAGGGATGGGACACCGGGGAGCTGTTTTTT. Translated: CASTRGQGWDTGELFF.

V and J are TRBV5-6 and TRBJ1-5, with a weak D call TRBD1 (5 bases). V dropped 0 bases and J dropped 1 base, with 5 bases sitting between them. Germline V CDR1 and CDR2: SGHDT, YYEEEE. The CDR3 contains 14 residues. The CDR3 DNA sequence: TGTGCCAGCAGCTTGGGACAGAGCAATCAGCCCCAGCATTTT. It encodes CASSLGQSNQPQHF.

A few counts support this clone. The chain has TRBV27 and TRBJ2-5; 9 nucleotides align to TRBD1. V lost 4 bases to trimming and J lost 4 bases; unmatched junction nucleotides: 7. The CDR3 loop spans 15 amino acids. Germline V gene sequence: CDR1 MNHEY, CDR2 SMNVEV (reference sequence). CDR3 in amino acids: CASSSPTGGGETQYF. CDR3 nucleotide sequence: TGTGCCAGCAGTTCCCCAACAGGGGGCGGAGAGACCCAGTACTTC.

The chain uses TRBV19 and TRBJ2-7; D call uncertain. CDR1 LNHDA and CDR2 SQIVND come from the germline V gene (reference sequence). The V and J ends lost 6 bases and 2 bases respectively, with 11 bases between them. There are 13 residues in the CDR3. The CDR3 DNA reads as TGTGCCAGTAGCGCCCGGGTTACCTACGAGCAGTACTTC. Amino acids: CASSARVTYEQYF.

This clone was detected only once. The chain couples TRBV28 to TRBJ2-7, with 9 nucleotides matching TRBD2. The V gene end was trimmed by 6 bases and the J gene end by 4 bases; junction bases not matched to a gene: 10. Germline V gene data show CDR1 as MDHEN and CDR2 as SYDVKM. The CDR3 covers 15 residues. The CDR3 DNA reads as TGTGCCAGCAGCCCCAGCGGGAGGAGTGGGTACGAGCAGTACTTC. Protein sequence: CASSPSGRSGYEQYF.

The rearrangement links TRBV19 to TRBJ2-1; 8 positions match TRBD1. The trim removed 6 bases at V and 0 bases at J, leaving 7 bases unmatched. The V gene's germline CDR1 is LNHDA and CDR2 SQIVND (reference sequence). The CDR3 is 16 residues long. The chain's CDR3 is CASRGRTGSSYNEQFF. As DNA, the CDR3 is TGTGCCAGTAGGGGCCGGACAGGGAGCTCCTACAATGAGCAGTTCTTC.

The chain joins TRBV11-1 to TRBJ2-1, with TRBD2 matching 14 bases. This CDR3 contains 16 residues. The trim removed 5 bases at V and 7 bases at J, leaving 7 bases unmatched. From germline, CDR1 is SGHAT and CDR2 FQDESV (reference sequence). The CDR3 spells CASSPLTSGRANEQFF. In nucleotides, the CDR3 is TGTGCCAGCAGCCCCCTGACTAGCGGGAGGGCAAATGAGCAGTTCTTC.

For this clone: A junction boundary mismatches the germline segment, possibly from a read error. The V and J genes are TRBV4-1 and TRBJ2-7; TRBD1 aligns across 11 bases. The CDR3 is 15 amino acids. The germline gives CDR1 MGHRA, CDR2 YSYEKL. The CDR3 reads CASSERTGGAYGQYF. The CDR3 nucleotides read TGCGCCAGCAGCGAGCGGACAGGGGGCGCCTACGGGCAGTACTTC.

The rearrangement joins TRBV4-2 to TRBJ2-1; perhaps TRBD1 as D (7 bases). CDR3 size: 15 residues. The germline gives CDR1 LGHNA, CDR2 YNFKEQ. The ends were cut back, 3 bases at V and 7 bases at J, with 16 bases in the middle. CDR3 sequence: CASSQEGQWVNEQFF. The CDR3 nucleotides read TGTGCCAGCAGCCAGGAGGGACAGTGGGTGAATGAGCAGTTCTTC.

Here the CDR3 reads CASSVPGGGSGNTIYF. The CDR3 nucleotides read TGCGCCAGCAGCGTACCGGGAGGAGGCTCTGGAAACACCATATATTTT. The chain combines TRBV5-1 with TRBJ1-3; no reliable D call. Trimming took 4 bases from V and 0 from J, leaving 14 bases between them. Germline-derived CDR1 and CDR2 are SGHRS and YFSETQ. This CDR3 is 16 amino acids long. The entire variable domain, with the rest obtained from reference TRBV5-1 and TRBJ1-3, is as follows: KAGVTQTPRYLIKTRGQQVTLSCSPISGHRSVSWYQQTPGQGLQFLFEYFSETQRNKGNFPGRFSGRQFSNSRSEMNVSTLELGDSALYLCASSVPGGGSGNTIYFGEGSWLTVV.

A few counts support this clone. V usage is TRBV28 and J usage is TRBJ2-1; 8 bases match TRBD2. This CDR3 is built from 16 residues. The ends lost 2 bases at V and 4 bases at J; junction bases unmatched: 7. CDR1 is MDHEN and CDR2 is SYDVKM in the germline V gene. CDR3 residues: CASSLTGGPGYNEQFF. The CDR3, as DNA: TGTGCCAGCAGTTTAACGGGAGGGCCGGGTTACAATGAGCAGTTCTTC. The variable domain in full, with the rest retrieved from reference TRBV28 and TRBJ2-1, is DVKVTQSSRYLVKRTGEKVFLECVQDMDHENMFWYRQDPGLGLRLIYFSYDVKMKEKGDIPEGYSVSREKKERFSLILESASTNQTSMYLCASSLTGGPGYNEQFFGPGTRLTVL.

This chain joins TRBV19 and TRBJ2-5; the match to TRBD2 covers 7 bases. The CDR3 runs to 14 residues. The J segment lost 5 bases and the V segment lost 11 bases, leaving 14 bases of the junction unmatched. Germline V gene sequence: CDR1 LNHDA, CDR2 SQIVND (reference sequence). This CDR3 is CASGQAGAVETQYF. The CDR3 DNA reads TGTGCCTCCGGCCAGGCGGGAGCGGTTGAGACCCAGTACTTC.

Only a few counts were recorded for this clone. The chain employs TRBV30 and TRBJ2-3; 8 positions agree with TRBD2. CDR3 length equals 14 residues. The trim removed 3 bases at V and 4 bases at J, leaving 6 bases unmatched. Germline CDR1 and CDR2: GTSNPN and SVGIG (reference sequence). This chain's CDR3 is CAWRRTGGADTQYF. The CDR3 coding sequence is TGTGCCTGGAGAAGGACGGGAGGGGCAGATACGCAGTATTTT.

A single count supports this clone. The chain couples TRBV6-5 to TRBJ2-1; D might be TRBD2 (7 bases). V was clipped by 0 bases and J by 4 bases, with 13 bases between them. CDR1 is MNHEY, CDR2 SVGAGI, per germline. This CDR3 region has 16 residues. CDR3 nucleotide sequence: TGTGCCAGCAGTTACTCTGGCGGGGGCTTTTACAATGAGCAGTTCTTC. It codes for CASSYSGGGFYNEQFF.

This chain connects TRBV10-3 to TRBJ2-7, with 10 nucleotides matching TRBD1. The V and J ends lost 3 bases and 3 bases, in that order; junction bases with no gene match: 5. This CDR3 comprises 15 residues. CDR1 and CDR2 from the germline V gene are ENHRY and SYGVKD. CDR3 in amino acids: CAISDRDRGGYEQYF. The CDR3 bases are TGTGCCATCAGTGACCGGGACAGGGGCGGCTACGAGCAGTACTTC.

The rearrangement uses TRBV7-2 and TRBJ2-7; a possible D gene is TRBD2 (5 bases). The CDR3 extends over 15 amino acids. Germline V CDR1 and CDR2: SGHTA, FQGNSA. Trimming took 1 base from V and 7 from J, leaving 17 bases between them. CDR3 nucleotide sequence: TGTGCCAGCAGCTTAGATGCAAGCGGCGTGGGAGAGCAGTACTTC. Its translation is CASSLDASGVGEQYF.

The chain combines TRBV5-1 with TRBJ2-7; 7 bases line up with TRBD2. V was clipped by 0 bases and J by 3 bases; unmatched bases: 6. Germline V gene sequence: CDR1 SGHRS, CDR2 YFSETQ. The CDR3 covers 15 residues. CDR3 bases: TGCGCCAGCAGCTTGGGCTCGGCTAGCGGCTACGAGCAGTACTTC. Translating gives CASSLGSASGYEQYF.

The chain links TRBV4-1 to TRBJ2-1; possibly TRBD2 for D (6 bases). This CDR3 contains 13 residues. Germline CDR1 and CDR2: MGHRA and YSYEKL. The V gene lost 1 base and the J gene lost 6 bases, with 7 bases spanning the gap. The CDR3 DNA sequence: TGCGCCAGCAGCCAAGGGGACTTCAATGAGCAGTTCTTC. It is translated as CASSQGDFNEQFF.

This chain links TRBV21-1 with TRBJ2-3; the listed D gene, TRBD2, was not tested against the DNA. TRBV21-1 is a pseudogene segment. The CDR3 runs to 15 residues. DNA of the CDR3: TGTGCCAGCAGCAAAGCGGGAGACTCCGTGGATACGCAGTATTTT. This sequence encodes CASSKAGDSVDTQYF.